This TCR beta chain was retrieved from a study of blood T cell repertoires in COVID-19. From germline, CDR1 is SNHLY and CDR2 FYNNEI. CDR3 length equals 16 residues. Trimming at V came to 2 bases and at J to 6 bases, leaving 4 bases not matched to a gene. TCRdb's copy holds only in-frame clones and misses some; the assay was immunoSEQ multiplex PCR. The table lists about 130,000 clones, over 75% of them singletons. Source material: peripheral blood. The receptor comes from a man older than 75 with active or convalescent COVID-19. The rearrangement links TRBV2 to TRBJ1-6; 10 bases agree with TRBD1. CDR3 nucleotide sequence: TGTGCCAGCAGTGAACGTCGGACAGGGGGTAATTCACCCCTCCACTTT. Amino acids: CASSERRTGGNSPLHF. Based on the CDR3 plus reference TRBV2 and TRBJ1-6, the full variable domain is EPEVTQTPSHQVTQMGQEVILRCVPISNHLYFYWYRQILGQKVEFLVSFYNNEISEKSEIFDDQFSVERPDGSNFTLKIRSTKLEDSAMYFCASSERRTGGNSPLHFGNGTRLTVT.